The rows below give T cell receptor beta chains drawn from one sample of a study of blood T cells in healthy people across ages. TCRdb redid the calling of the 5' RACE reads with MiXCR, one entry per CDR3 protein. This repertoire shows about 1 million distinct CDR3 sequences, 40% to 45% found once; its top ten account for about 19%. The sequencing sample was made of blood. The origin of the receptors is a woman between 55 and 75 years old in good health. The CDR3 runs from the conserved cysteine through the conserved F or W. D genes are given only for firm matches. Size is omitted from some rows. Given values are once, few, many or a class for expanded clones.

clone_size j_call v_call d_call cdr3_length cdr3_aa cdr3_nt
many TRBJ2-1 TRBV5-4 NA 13 CASSAQGLNEQFF TGTGCCAGCAGTGCCCAGGGGTTAAATGAGCAGTTCTTC
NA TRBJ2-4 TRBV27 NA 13 CASSLDGVREQYF TGTGCCAGCAGTTTAGATGGCGTTCGAGAGCAGTACTTC
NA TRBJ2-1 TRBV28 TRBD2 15 CASSFLGRSYNEQFF TGTGCCAGCAGTTTCCTCGGGAGGTCCTACAATGAGCAGTTCTTC
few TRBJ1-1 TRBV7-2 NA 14 CASSLVPGVSEAFF TGTGCCAGCAGCTTAGTTCCAGGGGTATCTGAAGCTTTCTTT
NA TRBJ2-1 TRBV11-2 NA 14 CASSLGSSLNEQFF TGTGCCAGCAGCTTAGGATCCTCTTTAAATGAGCAGTTCTTC
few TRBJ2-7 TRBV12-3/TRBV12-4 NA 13 CASSLATNYEQYF TGTGCCAGCAGTTTAGCCACAAACTACGAGCAGTACTTC
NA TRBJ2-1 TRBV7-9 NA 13 CASSSGYGNEQFF TGTGCCAGCAGCTCCGGGTACGGGAATGAGCAGTTCTTC
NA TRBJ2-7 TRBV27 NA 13 CASSPDITYEQYF TGTGCCAGCAGTCCAGATATAACCTACGAGCAGTACTTC
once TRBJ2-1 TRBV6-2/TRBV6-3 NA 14 CASRRGGPDNEQFF TGTGCCAGCAGAAGAGGGGGTCCCGACAATGAGCAGTTCTTC
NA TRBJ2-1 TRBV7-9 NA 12 CASSLVEHEQFF TGTGCCAGCAGCTTAGTTGAGCATGAGCAGTTCTTC
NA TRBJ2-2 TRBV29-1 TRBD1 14 CSVAGQGGIGELFF TGCAGCGTTGCGGGACAGGGGGGGATCGGGGAGCTGTTTTTT
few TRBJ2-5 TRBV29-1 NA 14 CSVETPGLTDEQYF TGCAGCGTTGAAACCCCGGGCCTCACGGATGAGCAGTACTTC
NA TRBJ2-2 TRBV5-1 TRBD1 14 CASSPDRDTGELFF TGCGCCAGCAGCCCGGACAGGGACACCGGGGAGCTGTTTTTT
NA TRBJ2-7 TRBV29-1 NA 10 CSVLNNEQYF TGCAGCGTCCTAAACAATGAGCAGTACTTC
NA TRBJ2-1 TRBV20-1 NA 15 CSAVIPGTYYNEQFF TGCAGTGCTGTAATACCGGGAACCTATTACAATGAGCAGTTCTTC
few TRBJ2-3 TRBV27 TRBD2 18 CASSPPPAGDRYTDTQYF TGTGCCAGCAGTCCGCCCCCGGCGGGGGACCGCTACACAGATACGCAGTATTTT
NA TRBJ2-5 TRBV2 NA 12 CASEIGVETQYF TGTGCCAGCGAAATAGGGGTAGAGACCCAGTACTTC
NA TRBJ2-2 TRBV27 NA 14 CASSLMGDTGELFF TGTGCCAGCAGTTTAATGGGTGACACCGGGGAGCTGTTTTTT
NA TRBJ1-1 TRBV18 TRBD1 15 CASSPQGASLTEAFF TGTGCCAGCTCACCCCAGGGGGCGTCCCTGACTGAAGCTTTCTTT
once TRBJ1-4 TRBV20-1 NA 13 CSASGDANEKLFF TGCAGTGCTAGCGGGGACGCTAATGAAAAACTGTTTTTT
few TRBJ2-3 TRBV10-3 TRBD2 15 CATGLAGLQGDTQYF TGTGCCACGGGACTAGCGGGACTCCAGGGGGATACGCAGTATTTT
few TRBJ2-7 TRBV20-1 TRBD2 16 CSARASWTSGSSEQYF TGCAGTGCTAGAGCGTCGTGGACTAGCGGGAGTTCCGAGCAGTACTTC
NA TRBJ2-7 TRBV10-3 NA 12 CAIRTATYEQYF TGTGCCATCAGAACAGCCACCTACGAGCAGTACTTC
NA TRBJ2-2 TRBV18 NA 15 CASSPPAVNTGELFF TGTGCCAGCTCACCACCGGCAGTAAACACCGGGGAGCTGTTTTTT
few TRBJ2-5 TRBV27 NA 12 CASSRAGNEQYF TGTGCCAGTTCTCGGGCGGGCAATGAGCAGTACTTC
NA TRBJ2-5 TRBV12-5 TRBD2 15 CASARTASGRETQYF TGTGCTAGTGCTAGGACCGCTAGCGGGAGGGAGACCCAGTACTTC
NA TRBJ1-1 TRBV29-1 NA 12 CSVEGVTRGAFF TGCAGCGTTGAGGGGGTGACCCGTGGGGCTTTCTTT
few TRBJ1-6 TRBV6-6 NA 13 CASTRGANSPLHF TGTGCCAGCACAAGAGGGGCAAATTCACCCCTCCACTTT
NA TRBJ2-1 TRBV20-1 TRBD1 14 CSANPGQGTHEQFF TGCAGTGCTAACCCGGGACAGGGGACCCATGAGCAGTTCTTC
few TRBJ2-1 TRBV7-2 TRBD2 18 CASSLLGLANDRYNEQFF TGTGCCAGCAGCCTCCTAGGACTAGCAAACGACCGCTACAATGAGCAGTTCTTC
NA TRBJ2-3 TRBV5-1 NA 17 CASSFITGGAGVDTQYF TGCGCCAGCAGCTTTATCACCGGCGGGGCAGGCGTGGATACGCAGTATTTT
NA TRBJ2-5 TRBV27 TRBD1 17 CASSLYDLGQGPYERYF TGTGCCAGCAGTTTATATGACCTGGGACAGGGACCCTACGAGCGGTACTTC
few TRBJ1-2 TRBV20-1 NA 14 CSAIQGTDNYGYTF TGCAGTGCTATCCAGGGTACCGATAACTATGGCTACACCTTC
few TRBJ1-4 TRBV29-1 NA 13 CSVQQGTNEKLFF TGCAGCGTGCAACAGGGCACTAATGAAAAACTGTTTTTT
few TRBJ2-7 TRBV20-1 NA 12 CSASQGGGEQYF TGCAGTGCTAGTCAGGGAGGCGGCGAGCAGTACTTC
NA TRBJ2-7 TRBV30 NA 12 CAGSLGLYEQYF TGTGCCGGGAGTCTCGGTCTCTACGAGCAGTACTTC
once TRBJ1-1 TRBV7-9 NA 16 CASSLVRNVGNPEAFF TGTGCCAGCAGCTTAGTTAGAAATGTGGGGAACCCTGAAGCTTTCTTT
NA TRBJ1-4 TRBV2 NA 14 CASSMGKLNEKLFF TGTGCCAGCAGTATGGGTAAACTTAATGAAAAACTGTTTTTT
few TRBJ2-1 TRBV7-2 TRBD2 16 CASSLDGRGSYNEQFF TGTGCCAGCAGCTTAGACGGGAGGGGTTCATACAATGAGCAGTTCTTC
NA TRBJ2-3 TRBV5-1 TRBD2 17 CASSLGLQPGGADTQYF TGCGCCAGCAGCTTGGGTCTTCAACCGGGAGGAGCAGATACGCAGTATTTT